This TCR beta chain was retrieved from a study of OX40 agonist ivuxolimab in advanced cancers. Study-wide context: The study gave patients intravenous ivuxolimab at 0.01 to 10 mg/kg every 2 weeks.

Germline V gene data show CDR1 as SGHDT and CDR2 as YYEEEE. CDR3 size: 14 residues. Trimming stripped 4 bases from V and 3 bases from J, with 13 bases between. The table came from immunoSEQ multiplex PCR; TCRdb's copy has only in-frame clones and leaves some out. The sample records tens of thousands of clones, about 82% being singletons. The material sequenced was CD4+ or CD8+ T cells sorted from blood, taken in a trial of the OX40 agonist ivuxolimab. V and J are TRBV5-6 and TRBJ1-2; no firm D call. This sequence originates from an adult with an advanced solid tumor such as melanoma, head and neck, liver or kidney cancer. CDR3 DNA: TGTGCCAGCAGCGCTGGAGGCTACGACTATGGCTACACCTTC. Translated, it gives CASSAGGYDYGYTF. Based on the CDR3 plus reference TRBV5-6 and TRBJ1-2, the full variable domain is DAGVTQSPTHLIKTRGQQVTLRCSPKSGHDTVSWYQQALGQGPQFIFQYYEEEERQRGNFPDRFSGHQFPNYSSELNVNALLLGDSALYLCASSAGGYDYGYTFGSGTRLTVV.